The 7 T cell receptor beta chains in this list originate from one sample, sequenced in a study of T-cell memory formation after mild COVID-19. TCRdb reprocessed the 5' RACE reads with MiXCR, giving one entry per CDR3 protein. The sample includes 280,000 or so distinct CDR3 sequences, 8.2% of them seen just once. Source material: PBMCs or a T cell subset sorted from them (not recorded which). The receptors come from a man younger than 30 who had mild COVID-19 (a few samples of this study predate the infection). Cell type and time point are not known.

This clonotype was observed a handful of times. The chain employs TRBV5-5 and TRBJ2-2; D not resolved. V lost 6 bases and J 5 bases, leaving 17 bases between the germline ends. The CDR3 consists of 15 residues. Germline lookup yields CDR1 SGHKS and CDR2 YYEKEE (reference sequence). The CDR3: CASNPEWHTTGELFF. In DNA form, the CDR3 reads TGTGCCAGCAACCCTGAATGGCATACGACCGGGGAGCTGTTTTTT.

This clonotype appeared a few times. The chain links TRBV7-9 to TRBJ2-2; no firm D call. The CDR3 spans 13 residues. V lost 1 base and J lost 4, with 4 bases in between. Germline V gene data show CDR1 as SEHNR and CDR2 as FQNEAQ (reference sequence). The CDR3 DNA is TGTGCCAGCAGCTTAGTATCCACCGGGGAGCTGTTTTTT. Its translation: CASSLVSTGELFF.

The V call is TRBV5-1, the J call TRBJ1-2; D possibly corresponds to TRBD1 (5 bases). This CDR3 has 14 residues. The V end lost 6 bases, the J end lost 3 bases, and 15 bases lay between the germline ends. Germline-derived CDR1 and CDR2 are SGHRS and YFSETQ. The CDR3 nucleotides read TGCGCCAGCACCCTTAGTGGGACTGACTATGGCTACACCTTC. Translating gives CASTLSGTDYGYTF. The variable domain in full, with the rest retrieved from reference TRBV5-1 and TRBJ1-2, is KAGVTQTPRYLIKTRGQQVTLSCSPISGHRSVSWYQQTPGQGLQFLFEYFSETQRNKGNFPGRFSGRQFSNSRSEMNVSTLELGDSALYLCASTLSGTDYGYTFGSGTRLTVV.

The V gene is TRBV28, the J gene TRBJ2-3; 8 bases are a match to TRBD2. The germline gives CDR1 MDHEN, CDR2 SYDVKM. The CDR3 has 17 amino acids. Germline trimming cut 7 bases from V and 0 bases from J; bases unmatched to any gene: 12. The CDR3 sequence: CASNLGGARGSTDTQYF. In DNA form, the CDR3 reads TGTGCCAGCAACCTCGGGGGGGCGAGAGGAAGCACAGATACGCAGTATTTT.

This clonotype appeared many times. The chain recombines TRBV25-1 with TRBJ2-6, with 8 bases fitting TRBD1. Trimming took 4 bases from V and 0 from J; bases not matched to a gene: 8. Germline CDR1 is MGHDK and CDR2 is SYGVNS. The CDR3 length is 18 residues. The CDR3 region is CASSGRDRTHSGANVLTF. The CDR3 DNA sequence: TGTGCCAGCAGTGGCCGGGACAGGACACACTCTGGGGCCAACGTCCTGACTTTC.

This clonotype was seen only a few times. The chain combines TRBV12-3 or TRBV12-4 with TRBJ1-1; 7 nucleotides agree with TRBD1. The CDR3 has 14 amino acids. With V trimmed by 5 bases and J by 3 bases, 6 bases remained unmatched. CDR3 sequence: CASSLDRADTEAFF. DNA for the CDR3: TGTGCCAGCAGTCTCGACAGGGCGGACACTGAAGCTTTCTTT.

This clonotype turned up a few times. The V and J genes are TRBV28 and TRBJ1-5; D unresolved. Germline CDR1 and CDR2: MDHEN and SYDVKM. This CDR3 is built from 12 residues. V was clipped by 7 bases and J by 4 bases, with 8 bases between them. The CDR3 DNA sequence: TGTGCCAGCAAGGTTAGAAATCAGCCCCAGCATTTT. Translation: CASKVRNQPQHF.